What follows is one T cell receptor beta chain and its context. Its antigen is not known. V was trimmed by 1 base and J by 8 bases, leaving 15 bases between them. Germline CDR1 SGHAT, CDR2 FQNNGV. The CDR3 is 15 residues long. Unique-molecular-identifier-tagged TCR beta cDNA libraries were used. Via MiXCR, TCRdb re-called the PCR reads, giving one row per CDR3 protein. The table has about 460,000 distinct CDR3 sequences, roughly 45% seen once. The data derive from a study of post-analysis software for immune sequencing data. For the study at large: Clinical courses comprised relapsing-remitting, secondary progressive and progressive-relapsing multiple sclerosis. Study-wide points: Roughly five TRBV segments were more frequent in patients than controls; TRBV5-6, TRBV5-1 and TRBV20-1 belonged to this group.

This chain uses TRBV11-2 with TRBJ2-1; TRBD2 might be the D (6 bases). The sequence derives from a girl between 10 and 17 years old with multiple sclerosis. The sequenced sample was blood. The CDR3 sequence: CASSLAGLPDDEQFF. For the CDR3, the DNA is TGTGCCAGCAGCTTAGCGGGACTCCCAGACGATGAGCAGTTCTTC.